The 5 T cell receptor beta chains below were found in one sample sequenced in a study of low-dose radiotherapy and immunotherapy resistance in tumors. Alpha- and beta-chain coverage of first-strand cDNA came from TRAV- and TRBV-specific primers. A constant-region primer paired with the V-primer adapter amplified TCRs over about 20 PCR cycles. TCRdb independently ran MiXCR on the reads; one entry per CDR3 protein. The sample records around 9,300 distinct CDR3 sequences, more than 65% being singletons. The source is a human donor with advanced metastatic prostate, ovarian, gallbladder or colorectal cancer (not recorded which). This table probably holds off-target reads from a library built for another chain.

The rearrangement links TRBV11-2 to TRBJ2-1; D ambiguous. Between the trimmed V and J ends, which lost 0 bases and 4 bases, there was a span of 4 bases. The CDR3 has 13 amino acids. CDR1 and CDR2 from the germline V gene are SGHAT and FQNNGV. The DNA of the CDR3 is TGTGCCAGCAGCTTAGACCCATACAATGAGCAGTTCTTC. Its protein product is CASSLDPYNEQFF.

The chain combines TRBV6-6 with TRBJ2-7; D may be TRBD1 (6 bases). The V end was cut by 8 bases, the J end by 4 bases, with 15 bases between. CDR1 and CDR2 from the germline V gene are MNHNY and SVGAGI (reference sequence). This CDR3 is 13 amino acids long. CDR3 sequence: CASVPSGVYEQYF. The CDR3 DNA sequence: TGTGCCAGCGTACCGTCAGGGGTGTACGAGCAGTACTTC.

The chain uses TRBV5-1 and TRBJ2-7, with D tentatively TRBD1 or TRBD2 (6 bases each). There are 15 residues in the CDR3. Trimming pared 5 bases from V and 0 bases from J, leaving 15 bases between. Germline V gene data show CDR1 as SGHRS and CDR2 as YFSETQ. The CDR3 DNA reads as TGCGCCAGCAGGCGGGACATCATGAGCTCCTACGAGCAGTACTTC. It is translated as CASRRDIMSSYEQYF.

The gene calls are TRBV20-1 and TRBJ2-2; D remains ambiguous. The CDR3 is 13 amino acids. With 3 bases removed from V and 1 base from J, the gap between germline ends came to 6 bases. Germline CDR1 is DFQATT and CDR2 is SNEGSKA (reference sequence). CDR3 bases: TGCAGTGCTAGTCTCCAGAACACCGGGGAGCTGTTTTTT. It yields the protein CSASLQNTGELFF.

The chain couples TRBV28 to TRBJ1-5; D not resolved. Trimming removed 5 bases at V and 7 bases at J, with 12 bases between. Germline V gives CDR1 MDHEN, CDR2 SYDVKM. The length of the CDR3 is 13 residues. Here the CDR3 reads CASSPTPWQPQHF. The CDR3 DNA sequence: TGTGCCAGCAGTCCAACACCCTGGCAGCCCCAGCATTTT.